These T cell receptor beta chains were read from a single sample in a study of sequential checkpoint blockade in melanoma. This table comes from immunoSEQ multiplex PCR, and its TCRdb copy is limited to in-frame clones, with some not included. Of about 6,000 clones in the sample, around 23% are singletons; the top ten hold around 10%. Sequenced material: tumor tissue (inferred from file names), taken from a patient given nivolumab and ipilimumab in sequence. All receptors derive from a human donor with melanoma. CDR3s include the opening cysteine and the closing phenylalanine or tryptophan. The D gene is left open where the match is weak. Size values are once, few and many counts, or a class for expanded clones, and some rows have none.

v_gene	d_gene	j_gene	abundance	CDR3nt	CDR3aa
TRBV10-2	TRBD1	TRBJ2-7	once	TGCGCCAGCAGACCGAGGACAGGGGGGGGATCCTACGAGCAGTACTTC	CASRPRTGGGSYEQYF
TRBV29-1	.	TRBJ1-2	few	TGCAGCGTTGAAGAAGCGCAGGGATGGTCGGGTGGCTACACCTTC	CSVEEAQGWSGGYTF
TRBV11-3	.	TRBJ2-2	many	TGTGCCAGCAGCCATCGAAGAGGGGGAACGAACACCGGGGAGCTGTTTTTT	CASSHRRGGTNTGELFF
TRBV28	.	TRBJ2-3	.	TGTGCCAGCACCACCGGAGCCCCCACCACGGATACGCAGTATTTT	CASTTGAPTTDTQYF
TRBV15	TRBD2	TRBJ2-5	medium-sized	TGTGCCACCAGCAGACCTTCGACTAGCGGGCGTCTGGAGACCCAGTACTTC	CATSRPSTSGRLETQYF
TRBV18	.	TRBJ2-7	.	TGTGCCAGCTCACCAAGGGCAGGACGCAGCTCCTACGAGCAGTACTTC	CASSPRAGRSSYEQYF
TRBV29-1	TRBD1	TRBJ2-5	once	TGCAGCGTAACCACAGGGGTAGAGACCCAGTACTTC	CSVTTGVETQYF
TRBV19	.	TRBJ1-1	medium-sized	TGTGCCAGTAGTCTCGGGGAGTACACTGAAGCTTTCTTT	CASSLGEYTEAFF
TRBV28	TRBD1	TRBJ1-5	few	TGTGCCAGCAGTTCGGGACAGGGGGCCGGTCAGCCCCAGCATTTT	CASSSGQGAGQPQHF
TRBV28	.	TRBJ1-1	.	TGTGCCAGCAGTTTATTAGGCAACACTGAAGCTTTCTTT	CASSLLGNTEAFF
TRBV25-1	.	TRBJ2-7	.	TGTGCCAGCAGTGATTTGTCCTACGAGCAGTACTTC	CASSDLSYEQYF
TRBV14	.	TRBJ2-7	.	TGTGCCAGCAGCCAAGTAGGGAGGACCTACGAGCAGTACTTC	CASSQVGRTYEQYF
TRBV10-3	.	TRBJ1-6	medium-sized	TGTGCCATCAGTGAGGAACATAGCTCCTATAATTCACCCCTCCACTTT	CAISEEHSSYNSPLHF